A single TCR beta chain is shown here with its context. Under the authors' procedure: Amplification of reference gene primers provided the estimated nucleated cell counts. Clones were sequenced by immunoSEQ multiplex PCR, and TCRdb holds only the in-frame ones, with some missing. V, J and clone size are taken as reported in that table, and D and trimming were inferred from the DNA itself. The sample records under 200,000 clones, roughly 90% being singletons. These data come from a study of blood T cell repertoires in COVID-19. At the level of the study: Sites across the United States, Italy and Spain contributed samples from acute and convalescent COVID-19. Sources were T cells, B-cell-depleted T cells, or PBMCs; the material itself was cDNA or gDNA.

CDR3 size: 13 residues. CDR1 and CDR2 (germline): SQVTM, ANQGSEA. Germline trimming cut 4 bases from V and 9 bases from J; bases unmatched to any gene: 7. The chain has TRBV29-1 and TRBJ2-1; 9 bases align to TRBD1. The clonotype was recovered from a man between 18 and 35 years old with active or convalescent COVID-19. The specimen was peripheral blood. In DNA, the CDR3 is TGCAGCGTTGGGACAGGGGATAGTTTTGAGCAGTTCTTC. As protein: CSVGTGDSFEQFF.